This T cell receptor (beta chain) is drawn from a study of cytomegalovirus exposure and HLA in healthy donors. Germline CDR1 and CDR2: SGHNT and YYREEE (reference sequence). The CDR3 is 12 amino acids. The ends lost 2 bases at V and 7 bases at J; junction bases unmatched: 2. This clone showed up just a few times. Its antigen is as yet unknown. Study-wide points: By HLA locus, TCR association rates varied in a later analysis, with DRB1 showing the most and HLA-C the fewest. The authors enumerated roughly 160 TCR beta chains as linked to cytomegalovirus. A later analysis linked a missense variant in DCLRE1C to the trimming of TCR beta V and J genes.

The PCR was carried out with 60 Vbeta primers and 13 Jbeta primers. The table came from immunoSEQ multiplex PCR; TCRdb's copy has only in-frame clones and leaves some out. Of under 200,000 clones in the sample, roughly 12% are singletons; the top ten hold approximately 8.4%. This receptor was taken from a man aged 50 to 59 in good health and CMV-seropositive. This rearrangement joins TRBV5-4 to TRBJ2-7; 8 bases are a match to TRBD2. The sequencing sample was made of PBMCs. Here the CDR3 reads CASSLLAGEQYF. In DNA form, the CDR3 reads TGTGCCAGCAGCTTATTAGCGGGGGAGCAGTACTTC.